This T cell receptor (beta chain) was identified in a study of metastatic and nonmetastatic thyroid tumors. Study background: A comparison of repertoires was made across blood and tumor or nodule tissue from malignant and benign thyroid patients.

Thyroid surgery was preceded by no treatment in any patient. Authors' processing steps: The study's classifier, a distant-metastasis tool for papillary thyroid cancer, was built using CDR3 differences across clinicopathological groups. MiXCR reprocessed the PCR reads for TCRdb. The authors' filters were not applied to this entry. The sample includes 30,000 to 45,000 clones, less than 25% seen only once; the top ten take around 16%. V lost 5 bases, J lost 4 bases, and 3 bases stayed unmatched. Germline V gives CDR1 SEHNR, CDR2 FQNEAQ (reference sequence). The length of the CDR3 is 13 residues. At least ten counts were recorded for this clone.

The rearrangement joins TRBV7-9 to TRBJ2-5; 8 nucleotides line up with TRBD2. The clonotype comes from a female donor with papillary thyroid cancer or a benign thyroid nodule (not recorded which). Some clones in this sample may be carry-over from other donors' samples. Material for sequencing was blood. CDR3 nucleotides: TGTGCCAGCAGCGGGCTAGCGGGAGAGACCCAGTACTTC. Protein: CASSGLAGETQYF. The variable domain in full, with the rest retrieved from reference TRBV7-9 and TRBJ2-5, is DTGVSQNPRHKITKRGQNVTFRCDPISEHNRLYWYRQTLGQGPEFLTYFQNEAQLEKSRLLSDRFSAERPKGSFSTLEIQRTEQGDSAMYLCASSGLAGETQYFGPGTRLLVL.